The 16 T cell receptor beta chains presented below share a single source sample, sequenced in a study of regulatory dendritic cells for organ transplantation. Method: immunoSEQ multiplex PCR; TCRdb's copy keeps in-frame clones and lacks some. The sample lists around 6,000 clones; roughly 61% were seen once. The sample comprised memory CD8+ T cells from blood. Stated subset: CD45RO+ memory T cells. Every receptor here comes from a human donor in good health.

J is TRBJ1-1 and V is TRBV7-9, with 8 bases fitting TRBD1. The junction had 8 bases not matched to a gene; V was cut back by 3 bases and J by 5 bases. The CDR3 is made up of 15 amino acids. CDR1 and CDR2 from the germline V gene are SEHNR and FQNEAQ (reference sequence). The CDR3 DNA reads TGTGCCAGCAGCTTGGCAGGGGGCGCGGAAACTGAAGCTTTCTTT. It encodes CASSLAGGAETEAFF.

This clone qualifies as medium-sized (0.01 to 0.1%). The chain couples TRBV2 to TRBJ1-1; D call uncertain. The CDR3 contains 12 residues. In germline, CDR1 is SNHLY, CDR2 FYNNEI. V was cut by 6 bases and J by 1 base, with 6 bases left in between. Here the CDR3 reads CASRYGNTEAFF. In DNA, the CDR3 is TGTGCCAGCAGGTACGGGAACACTGAAGCTTTCTTT.

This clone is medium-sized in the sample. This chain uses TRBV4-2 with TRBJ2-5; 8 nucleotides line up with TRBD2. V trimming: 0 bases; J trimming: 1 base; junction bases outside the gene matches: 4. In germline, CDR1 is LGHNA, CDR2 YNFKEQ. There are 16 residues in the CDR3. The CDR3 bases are TGTGCCAGCAGCCAAGAGCTTAGCGGGGCCCAAGAGACCCAGTACTTC. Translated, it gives CASSQELSGAQETQYF.

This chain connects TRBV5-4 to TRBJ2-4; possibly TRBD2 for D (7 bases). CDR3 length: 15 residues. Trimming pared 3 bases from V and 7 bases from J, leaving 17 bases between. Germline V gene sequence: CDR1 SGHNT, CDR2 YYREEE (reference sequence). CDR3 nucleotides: TGTGCCAGCAGCTCCACCGACAAGGGGGGGAACATTCAGTACTTC. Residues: CASSSTDKGGNIQYF.

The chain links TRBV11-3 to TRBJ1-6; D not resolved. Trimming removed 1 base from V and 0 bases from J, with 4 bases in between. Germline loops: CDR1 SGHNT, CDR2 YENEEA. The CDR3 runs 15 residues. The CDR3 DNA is TGTGCCAGCAGCTTAGCTAGCTCCTATAATTCACCCCTCCACTTT. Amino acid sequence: CASSLASSYNSPLHF.

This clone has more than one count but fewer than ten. The CDR3 region is CASSATGKDTQYF. The CDR3, as DNA: TGTGCCAGCAGCGCGACAGGGAAGGATACGCAGTATTTT. The chain couples TRBV9 to TRBJ2-3; 7 bases fit TRBD1. The V segment lost 3 bases and the J segment 6 bases; nucleotides outside the gene matches: 4. Germline V gene data show CDR1 as SGDLS and CDR2 as YYNGEE. The CDR3 extends over 13 amino acids.

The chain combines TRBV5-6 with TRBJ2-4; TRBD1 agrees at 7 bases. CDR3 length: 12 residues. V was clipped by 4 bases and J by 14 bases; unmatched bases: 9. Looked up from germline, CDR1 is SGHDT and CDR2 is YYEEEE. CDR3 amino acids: CASSHTGAHEYF. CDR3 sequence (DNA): TGTGCCAGCAGCCACACAGGGGCGCACGAGTACTTC.

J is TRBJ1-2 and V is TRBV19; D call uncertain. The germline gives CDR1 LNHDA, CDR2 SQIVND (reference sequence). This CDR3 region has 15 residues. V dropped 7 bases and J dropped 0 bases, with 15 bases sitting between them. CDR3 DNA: TGTGCCAGTAAGAAGGCGGGGAGGTCTAACTATGGCTACACCTTC. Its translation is CASKKAGRSNYGYTF.

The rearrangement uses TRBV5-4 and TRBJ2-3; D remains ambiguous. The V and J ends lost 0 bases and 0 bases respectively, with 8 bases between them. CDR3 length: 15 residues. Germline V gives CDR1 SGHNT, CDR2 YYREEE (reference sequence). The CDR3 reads CASSLGLFSTDTQYF. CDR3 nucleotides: TGTGCCAGCAGCTTGGGTCTATTTAGCACAGATACGCAGTATTTT.

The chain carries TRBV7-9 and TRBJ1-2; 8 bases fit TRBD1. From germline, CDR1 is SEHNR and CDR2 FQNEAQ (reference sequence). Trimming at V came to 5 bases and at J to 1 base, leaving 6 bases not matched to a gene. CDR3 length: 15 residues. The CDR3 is CASSPGTGYNYGYTF. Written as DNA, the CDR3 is TGTGCCAGCAGCCCCGGGACAGGTTATAACTATGGCTACACCTTC.

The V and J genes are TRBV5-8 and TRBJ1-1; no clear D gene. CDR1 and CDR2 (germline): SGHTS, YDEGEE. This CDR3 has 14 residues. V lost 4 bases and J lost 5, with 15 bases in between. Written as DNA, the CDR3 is TGTGCCAGCAGCCCCATAGGGAGTTGGACTGAAGCTTTCTTT. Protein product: CASSPIGSWTEAFF. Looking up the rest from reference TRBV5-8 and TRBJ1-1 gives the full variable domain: EAGVTQSPTHLIKTRGQQATLRCSPISGHTSVYWYQQALGLGLQFLLWYDEGEERNRGNFPPRFSGRQFPNYSSELNVNALELEDSALYLCASSPIGSWTEAFFGQGTRLTVV.

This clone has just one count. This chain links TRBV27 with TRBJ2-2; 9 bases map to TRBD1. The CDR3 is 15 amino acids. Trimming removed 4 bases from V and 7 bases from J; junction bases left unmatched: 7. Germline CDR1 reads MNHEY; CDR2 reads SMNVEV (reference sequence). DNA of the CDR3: TGTGCCAGCAGTTCAGGGGACAGGGAGGTCGGGGAGCTGTTTTTT. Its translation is CASSSGDREVGELFF.

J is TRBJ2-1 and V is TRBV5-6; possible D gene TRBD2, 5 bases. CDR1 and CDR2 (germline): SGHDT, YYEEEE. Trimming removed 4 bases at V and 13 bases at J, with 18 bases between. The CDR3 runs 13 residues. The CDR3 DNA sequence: TGTGCCAGCAGCCTAGACACCCGGAGGCAACAGTTCTTC. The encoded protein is CASSLDTRRQQFF.

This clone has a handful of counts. Here the CDR3 DNA reads TGTGCCAGCAGCCAAGGACTAGGCGGGACCCAGTACTTC. Its translation: CASSQGLGGTQYF. J is TRBJ2-5 and V is TRBV5-6, with 7 bases aligning to TRBD2. V gave up 4 bases and J gave up 7 bases; unmatched junction bases: 7. Germline CDR1 reads SGHDT; CDR2 reads YYEEEE. The CDR3 spans 13 residues.

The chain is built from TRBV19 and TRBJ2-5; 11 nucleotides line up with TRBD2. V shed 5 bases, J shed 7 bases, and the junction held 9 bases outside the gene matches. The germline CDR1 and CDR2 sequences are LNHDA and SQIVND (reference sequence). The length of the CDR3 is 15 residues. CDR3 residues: CASSPTSGASGTQYF. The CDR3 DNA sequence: TGTGCCAGTAGTCCGACTAGCGGGGCTTCAGGGACCCAGTACTTC.

The CDR3 DNA sequence: TGTGCCAGCAGCTCGCCCCTTGGGGACAACTCCTACGAGCAGTACTTC. Its protein is CASSSPLGDNSYEQYF. V is TRBV7-6 and J is TRBJ2-7, with D perhaps matching TRBD1 (6 bases). CDR1 is SGHVS, CDR2 FNYEAQ, per germline. V lost 4 bases to trimming and J lost 0 bases, with 16 bases between them. This CDR3 has 16 residues.